This passage covers 22 T cell receptor beta chains from one sample sequenced in a study of neurological immune-mediated disorders (dated by TCRdb to between 2018 and 2020). Library method: 5' RACE. The sequencer listed for this sample is Illumina HiSeq 2500. The public reads were quality trimmed at Q25 with fastp and then assembled into clones with MiXCR by TCRdb, keeping productive beta chains. Rows are unified per CDR3 protein, each entry keeping the most common DNA and genes. The sample contains about 62,000 distinct CDR3 sequences, 4% to 6% of them found a single time. Together, the top ten hold 3.4% of the sample. The sample consisted of PBMCs. These receptors were taken from a woman aged 45-60 years with multiple sclerosis.

This clonotype was recorded many times. The genes are TRBV7-3 and TRBJ2-2; TRBD1 is a possible D gene (5 bases). Germline CDR1 and CDR2: SGHTA and FQGTGA. V shed 4 bases and J shed 2 bases, with 8 bases lying between them. This CDR3 is built from 14 residues. CDR3 DNA sequence: TGTGCCAGCAGCTCCGACAGAAACACCGGGGAGCTGTTTTTT. Amino acid sequence: CASSSDRNTGELFF.

There are many counts of this clonotype. CDR3 DNA sequence: TGCAGTGCGAGTTGGAATGAGCAGTTCTTC. Amino acids: CSASWNEQFF. This chain uses TRBV20-1 with TRBJ2-1; no clear D gene. CDR1 is DFQATT, CDR2 SNEGSKA, per germline (reference sequence). Between the trimmed V and J ends, which lost 6 bases and 7 bases, there was a span of 7 bases. The CDR3 has 10 residues.

This clonotype was recorded at least ten times. The gene calls are TRBV5-5 and TRBJ2-7, with D unresolved. The CDR3 length is 14 residues. CDR1 is SGHKS, CDR2 YYEKEE, per germline (reference sequence). V shed 4 bases and J shed 2 bases, with 13 bases lying between them. The CDR3 DNA sequence: TGTGCCAGCAGCCGAGAGGATACGGCCTACGAGCAGTACGTC. It yields the protein CASSREDTAYEQYV.

There are many counts of this clonotype. This chain joins TRBV20-1 and TRBJ1-1; D is unresolved. The CDR3 runs to 17 residues. The germline V and J ends were trimmed by 0 bases and 1 base, with 18 bases remaining between them. Germline V gives CDR1 DFQATT, CDR2 SNEGSKA (reference sequence). This CDR3 reads CSARDIRIVLGNTEAFF. The CDR3 bases are TGCAGTGCTAGAGACATACGGATTGTTCTGGGGAACACTGAAGCTTTCTTT.

This clonotype appeared many times. The chain joins TRBV12-3 or TRBV12-4 to TRBJ2-2; D may match TRBD1 or TRBD2 (6 bases each). V was trimmed by 2 bases and J by 8 bases, leaving 12 bases between them. The CDR3 runs to 14 residues. The CDR3 loop is CASSLRGAAGELFF. The CDR3 nucleotides read TGTGCCAGCAGTTTAAGGGGGGCCGCGGGGGAGCTGTTTTTT.

This clonotype was seen at least ten times. The chain uses TRBV6-2 or TRBV6-3 and TRBJ2-7, with TRBD2 as a possible D gene (5 bases). Between the trimmed V and J ends, which lost 0 bases and 6 bases, there was a span of 12 bases. The CDR3 spans 14 residues. CDR1 is MNHEY, CDR2 SVGEGT, per germline. CDR3 protein: CASSYSGERSEQYF. The CDR3 DNA follows: TGTGCCAGCAGTTACTCCGGGGAAAGAAGCGAGCAGTACTTC.

This clonotype was counted at least ten times. The chain recombines TRBV5-1 with TRBJ1-4; D gene unclear. V was cut by 1 base and J by 7 bases, with 11 bases left in between. CDR3 size: 14 residues. Germline V gives CDR1 SGHRS, CDR2 YFSETQ. CDR3 amino acids: CASSLSNWGEKLFF. CDR3 nucleotides: TGCGCCAGCAGCTTGTCCAATTGGGGTGAAAAACTGTTTTTT.

The CDR3 spells CASSARRGESGYTF. Here the CDR3 DNA reads TGTGCCAGCAGTGCCCGACGTGGCGAGTCTGGCTACACCTTC. The chain is built from TRBV27 and TRBJ1-2; D call uncertain. Germline V gene data show CDR1 as MNHEY and CDR2 as SMNVEV (reference sequence). Trimming took off 5 bases at V and 7 bases at J, with 17 bases between the two ends. CDR3 size: 14 residues.

Only a few counts were recorded for this clonotype. With a much larger clone just one base away, this may be a read error. V usage is TRBV15 and J usage is TRBJ2-5, with unresolved D. The CDR3 is 16 amino acids. Germline CDR1 and CDR2: LNHNV and YYDKDF (reference sequence). Trimming removed 0 bases at V and 2 bases at J, with 13 bases between. CDR3 coding DNA: TGTGCCACCAGCAGAGATGAGTGGCAAAAACAAGAGACCCAGTACTTC. It specifies CATSRDEWQKQETQYF. Full variable domain (missing parts from reference TRBV15 and TRBJ2-5): DAMVIQNPRYQVTQFGKPVTLSCSQTLNHNVMYWYQQKSSQAPKLLFHYYDKDFNNEADTPDNFQSRRPNTSFCFLDIRSPGLGDTAMYLCATSRDEWQKQETQYFGPGTRLLVL.

This clonotype was picked up many times. The J gene is TRBJ2-1, the V gene TRBV5-1, with D possibly matching TRBD1 (6 bases). This CDR3 spans 14 amino acids. Germline values: CDR1 SGHRS, CDR2 YFSETQ. The V and J ends lost 2 bases and 2 bases respectively, with 8 bases between them. CDR3 sequence reads: CASSFQGPYNEQFF. CDR3 DNA sequence: TGCGCCAGCAGCTTCCAGGGGCCCTACAATGAGCAGTTCTTC.

The chain is built from TRBV20-1 and TRBJ1-4; perhaps TRBD1 as D (5 bases). The germline V gene has CDR1 DFQATT and CDR2 SNEGSKA (reference sequence). The CDR3 contains 13 residues. V lost 4 bases, J lost 7 bases, and 13 bases lay in between. The CDR3, as DNA: TGCAGTGCTACGGGACCCTTAGGTGAAAAACTGTTTTTT. Translated, it gives CSATGPLGEKLFF.

This clonotype was picked up many times. The chain couples TRBV20-1 to TRBJ2-1; D is undetermined. The CDR3 has 11 amino acids. CDR1 DFQATT and CDR2 SNEGSKA come from the germline V gene (reference sequence). Trimming cost V 8 bases and J 6 bases, with 11 bases left between them. Written as DNA, the CDR3 is TGCAGTCCAACCCGAGTCAATGAGCAGTTCTTC. Translation gives CSPTRVNEQFF.

This clonotype was recorded at least ten times. This chain joins TRBV7-3 and TRBJ2-1, with D maybe TRBD2 (6 bases). Germline CDR1 and CDR2: SGHTA and FQGTGA. Trimming removed 2 bases from V and 7 bases from J, with 21 bases in between. This CDR3 contains 17 residues. Here the CDR3 reads CASSLFSGRNYGNEQFF. The CDR3 DNA follows: TGTGCCAGCAGCTTATTTTCAGGGAGGAACTACGGGAATGAGCAGTTCTTC.

This clonotype occurred many times. The gene calls are TRBV4-3 and TRBJ1-2, with D tentatively TRBD1 (6 bases). This CDR3 contains 16 residues. Trimming took off 1 base at V and 1 base at J, with 13 bases between the two ends. The germline V gene has CDR1 LGHNA and CDR2 YSLEER. CDR3 residues: CASSQGSLQGNYGYTF. For the CDR3, the DNA is TGCGCCAGCAGCCAAGGAAGTTTACAGGGTAACTATGGCTACACCTTC.

This clonotype was detected ten times or more. The V and J genes are TRBV20-1 and TRBJ2-5, with 7 positions matching TRBD1. Per germline, CDR1 DFQATT and CDR2 SNEGSKA (reference sequence). The J segment lost 0 bases and the V segment lost 0 bases, leaving 7 bases of the junction unmatched. The CDR3 is made up of 16 amino acids. The chain's CDR3 is CSARDPPTGYQETQYF. The CDR3 coding sequence is TGCAGTGCTAGAGATCCCCCGACAGGGTACCAAGAGACCCAGTACTTC.

This clonotype was seen repeatedly, ten times or more. The chain carries TRBV20-1 and TRBJ2-2, with D possibly TRBD1 on 6 matching bases. The CDR3 contains 15 residues. V lost 4 bases, J lost 4 bases, and 16 bases lay in between. In germline, CDR1 is DFQATT, CDR2 SNEGSKA (reference sequence). CDR3 in amino acids: CSANGPGHLTGELFF. The CDR3 DNA reads as TGCAGTGCTAACGGGCCGGGACACCTCACCGGGGAGCTGTTTTTT.

This clonotype was picked up many times. The V gene is TRBV20-1, the J gene TRBJ1-2; no clear D gene. Between the trimmed V and J ends, which lost 6 bases and 8 bases, there was a span of 10 bases. This CDR3 has 10 residues. Per the germline V gene, CDR1 is DFQATT and CDR2 is SNEGSKA (reference sequence). DNA of the CDR3: TGCAGTGCGAGGGAGGGAGGCTACACCTTC. It specifies CSAREGGYTF.

The sample holds many counts of this clonotype. This chain uses TRBV20-1 with TRBJ1-5, with D possibly TRBD1 on 5 matching bases. The CDR3 spans 12 residues. Germline CDR1 reads DFQATT; CDR2 reads SNEGSKA (reference sequence). V shed 1 base and J shed 6 bases, with 7 bases lying between them. The DNA of the CDR3 is TGCAGTGCTAGAGTAGGGGCTCAGCCCCAGCATTTT. This encodes CSARVGAQPQHF.

This clonotype was observed many times. V gene TRBV7-2 combines with J gene TRBJ2-7, with unresolved D. There are 13 residues in the CDR3. Germline CDR1 reads SGHTA; CDR2 reads FQGNSA. Trimming stripped 1 base from V and 0 bases from J, with 4 bases between. CDR3 residues: CASSLDSSYEQYF. The DNA for the CDR3 is TGTGCCAGCAGCTTAGACTCCTCCTACGAGCAGTACTTC.

Comment on this clonotype: A junction boundary mismatches the germline segment, possibly from a read error. The chain recombines TRBV5-6 with TRBJ1-5; 7 bases are a match to TRBD1. From germline, CDR1 is SGHDT and CDR2 YYEEEE. The CDR3 length is 17 residues. CDR3 amino acids: CASSSTRDRAGNQPQNF. The CDR3 bases are TGTGCCAGCAGCTCCACTCGAGACAGGGCGGGCAATCAGCCCCAGAATTTT. Full variable domain (rest looked up from reference TRBV5-6 and TRBJ1-5): DAGVTQSPTHLIKTRGQQVTLRCSPKSGHDTVSWYQQALGQGPQFIFQYYEEEERQRGNFPDRFSGHQFPNYSSELNVNALLLGDSALYLCASSSTRDRAGNQPQNFGDGTRLSIL.

The genes are TRBV7-8 and TRBJ1-1; no clear D. Trimming shortened V by 1 base and J by 6 bases, and 6 bases separated the two germline ends. Germline V lookup: CDR1 SGHVS, CDR2 FQNEAQ. The CDR3 totals 12 residues. The CDR3 DNA reads TGTGCCAGCAGCTTAGGGCAGCCTGAAGCTTTCTTT. This codes for CASSLGQPEAFF.

This clonotype came up many times. The V call is TRBV7-2, the J call TRBJ2-7, with 7 bases matching TRBD2. From germline, CDR1 is SGHTA and CDR2 FQGNSA. Germline trimming cut 6 bases from V and 2 bases from J; bases unmatched to any gene: 10. There are 15 residues in the CDR3. The CDR3 protein is CASRLLPSGAYEQYF. The CDR3 DNA reads as TGTGCCAGCAGGTTACTACCTAGCGGAGCCTACGAGCAGTACTTC.